One sample yielded the 9 T cell receptor beta chains listed below, sequenced in a study of shared clonotypes between healthy human individuals. Repertoires were generated with immunoSEQ multiplex PCR, while TCRdb's copy carries only in-frame clones and drops some. In the table there are approximately 2.5 million clones, roughly 93% of which are singletons. The source material was naive CD4+ T cells from PBMCs. Subset defined: CD45RA+ positively selected. Source of these receptors: a man aged 18-30 years in good health. Some clones in this sample may be carry-over from other donors' samples.

V usage is TRBV19 and J usage is TRBJ1-1; unclear D gene. Germline CDR1 LNHDA, CDR2 SQIVND (reference sequence). The germline V and J ends were trimmed by 4 bases and 1 base, with 7 bases remaining between them. The CDR3 consists of 13 residues. The CDR3 loop reads CASSRAGNTEAFF. The DNA for the CDR3 is TGTGCCAGTAGTAGGGCAGGGAACACTGAAGCTTTCTTT.

This clone was seen a single time. The chain is built from TRBV28 and TRBJ1-2; D possibly corresponds to TRBD1 (5 bases). CDR1 and CDR2 (germline): MDHEN, SYDVKM. This CDR3 region has 14 residues. With 3 bases removed from V and 2 bases from J, the gap between germline ends came to 10 bases. CDR3: CASSFPGGNYGYTF. In DNA, the CDR3 is TGTGCCAGCAGTTTCCCGGGGGGAAACTATGGCTACACCTTC.

The chain couples TRBV7-9 to TRBJ1-5, with unresolved D. This CDR3 is built from 14 residues. Looked up from germline, CDR1 is SEHNR and CDR2 is FQNEAQ (reference sequence). Between the trimmed V and J ends, which lost 1 base and 6 bases, there was a span of 10 bases. The CDR3 region has the DNA TGTGCCAGCAGCTTAGACCAGCTCAGTCAGCCCCAGCATTTT. It specifies CASSLDQLSQPQHF.

The chain has TRBV29-1 and TRBJ2-5; no firm D call. Trimming removed 4 bases from V and 1 base from J, with 13 bases in between. CDR3 length equals 14 residues. Germline V gene lookup returns CDR1 SQVTM and CDR2 ANQGSEA. The DNA for the CDR3 is TGCAGCGTTGCGTATGGCAGTCCCCAAGAGACCCAGTACTTC. Translating gives CSVAYGSPQETQYF.

Note on this clone: Other DNA sequences within the sample encode an identical CDR3. The chain carries TRBV5-4 and TRBJ1-3, with D possibly matching TRBD1 (5 bases). The CDR3 totals 15 residues. Germline V gene data show CDR1 as SGHNT and CDR2 as YYREEE (reference sequence). Trimming took 4 bases from V and 1 from J, leaving 12 bases between them. The CDR3 reads CASSLRGGSGNTIYF. CDR3 coding DNA: TGTGCCAGCAGCCTGCGTGGGGGATCTGGAAACACCATATATTTT.

The chain joins TRBV29-1 to TRBJ1-4; the match to TRBD1 covers 9 bases. Germline CDR1 and CDR2: SQVTM and ANQGSEA. The J segment lost 0 bases and the V segment lost 4 bases, leaving 0 bases of the junction unmatched. CDR3 size: 14 residues. CDR3 residues: CSVGTGATNEKLFF. The CDR3 DNA reads TGCAGCGTTGGGACAGGGGCAACTAATGAAAAACTGTTTTTT.

This chain connects TRBV19 to TRBJ2-3; 7 bases match TRBD2. V dropped 3 bases and J dropped 0; count of bases not matched to a gene: 9. CDR3 length equals 17 residues. CDR1 and CDR2 from the germline V gene are LNHDA and SQIVND (reference sequence). CDR3 amino acids: CASSMGPAGWSTDTQYF. The CDR3 DNA reads TGTGCCAGTAGTATGGGCCCAGCGGGGTGGAGCACAGATACGCAGTATTTT.

The CDR3 region is CASLIGGYGYTF. CDR3 nucleotides: TGTGCCAGTCTTATCGGGGGCTACGGCTACACCTTC. The genes are TRBV6-5 and TRBJ1-2; D may be TRBD1 (6 bases). Trimming left V 9 bases short and J 8 bases short, with 16 bases between. CDR1 and CDR2 (germline): MNHEY, SVGAGI. CDR3 length equals 12 residues.

The gene calls are TRBV30 and TRBJ1-5, with no clear D. CDR3 length equals 12 residues. Per the germline V gene, CDR1 is GTSNPN and CDR2 is SVGIG (reference sequence). Trimming cost V 8 bases and J 5 bases, with 13 bases left between them. The CDR3 DNA is TGTGCCGCCGGCCGGAGGGATCAGCCCCAGCATTTT. Translating it yields CAAGRRDQPQHF.